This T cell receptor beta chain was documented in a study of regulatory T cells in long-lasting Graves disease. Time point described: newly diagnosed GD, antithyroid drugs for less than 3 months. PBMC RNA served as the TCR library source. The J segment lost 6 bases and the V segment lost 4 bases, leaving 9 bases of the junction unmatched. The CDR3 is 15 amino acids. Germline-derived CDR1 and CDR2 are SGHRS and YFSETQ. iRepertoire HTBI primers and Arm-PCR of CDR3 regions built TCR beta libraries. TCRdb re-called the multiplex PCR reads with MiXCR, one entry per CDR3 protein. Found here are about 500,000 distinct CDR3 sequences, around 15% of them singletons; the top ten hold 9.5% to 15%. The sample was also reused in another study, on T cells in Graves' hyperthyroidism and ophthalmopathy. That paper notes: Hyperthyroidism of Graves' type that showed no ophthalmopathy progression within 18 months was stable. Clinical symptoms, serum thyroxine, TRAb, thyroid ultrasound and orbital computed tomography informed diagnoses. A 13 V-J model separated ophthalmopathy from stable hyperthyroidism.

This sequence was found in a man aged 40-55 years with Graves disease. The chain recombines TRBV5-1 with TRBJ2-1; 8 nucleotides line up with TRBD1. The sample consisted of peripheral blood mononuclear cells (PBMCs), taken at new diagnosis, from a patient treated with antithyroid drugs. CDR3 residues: CASSTAGTGTNEQFF. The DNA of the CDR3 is TGCGCCAGCAGCACCGCCGGGACAGGTACCAATGAGCAGTTCTTC.